This T cell receptor beta chain was recovered during a study of cytomegalovirus exposure and HLA in healthy donors (dated by TCRdb to 2017 to 2019). Study-wide context: According to a later analysis, the 120 or so validation repertoires were produced on the same platform as the roughly 700 repertoires of the first cohort. Besides the first cohort of approximately 710 subjects, a separate validation cohort made up of roughly 130 different subjects was used. High-throughput TCR immunosequencing, statistical association of individual TCRs with disease status, and machine learning were combined to predict cytomegalovirus infection status. The study aimed to test whether cataloging public T cell receptors could reveal signatures of past pathogen exposure.

Donors formed part of the validation cohort, which comprised over a hundred subjects and was distinct from the first cohort of several hundred subjects. Reading the germline V gene gives CDR1 SGHRS and CDR2 YFSETQ. The CDR3, from cysteine to phenylalanine, totals 18 residues. CDR3 DNA is the only sequence kept; it has 54 bases, read in frame from the first base. Germline trimming amounts to 0 bases on V and 4 bases on J, with 12 as the count of junction bases outside the gene matches. Overall study results and their limits: A later analysis found that TCRs clustered in the first cohort also tended to co-occur in the roughly 110 validation repertoires, with 90% to 95% of cluster scores above 0. In both the original and validation cohorts, the classifier was reported to diagnose cytomegalovirus status with high specificity and sensitivity. The study listed 150 to 200 TCR beta chains as associated with cytomegalovirus. The validation cohort had no HLA typing available for a later analysis, so co-occurrence within that cohort was assessed over all 130 or so repertoires. The authors suggested that the approach could potentially be generalized to other disease states and immunological phenotypes. A few of the identified cytomegalovirus-associated TCR beta chains were confirmed in vitro to be specific for cytomegalovirus antigens. Across donors, most TCR sequences were observed very rarely, whereas some public TCRs were present in many individuals.

The library came from the immunoSEQ multiplex PCR assay. In the authors' own workflow: A statistical classification framework was developed to diagnose cytomegalovirus status using the catalog of TCR beta chain sequences. TCRdb provides this immuneACCESS table in a form limited to in-frame rearrangements. Some clones are lacking; in checked studies, under half of them reflect an unresolved V gene, and why the rest are absent is not known. V, J and clone size reflect that table, while D and trimming were determined from the DNA. The sample table shows about 110,000 clones, and approximately 90% are seen once. The ten largest account for over 1.3% of the sample. As concerns this clone: Its cognate antigen has yet to be identified. The record has no base qualities; no much larger clone is one base away.

Sequenced sample: PBMCs. The chain is assembled from TRBV5-1 and TRBJ2-1; 8 central nucleotides agree with TRBD1. This receptor was identified in a woman under 40 in good health and CMV-seropositive. For the CDR3, the sequence is CASSLAGRGTGRYNEQFF. The nucleotides are TGCGCCAGCAGCTTGGCCGGCCGGGGGACAGGACGATACAATGAGCAGTTCTTC. With the portions outside the CDR3 filled from the reference TRBV5-1 and TRBJ2-1 genes, the complete variable region becomes KAGVTQTPRYLIKTRGQQVTLSCSPISGHRSVSWYQQTPGQGLQFLFEYFSETQRNKGNFPGRFSGRQFSNSRSEMNVSTLELGDSALYLCASSLAGRGTGRYNEQFFGPGTRLTVL.